This T cell receptor (beta chain) was sequenced for a study of blood T cell repertoires in COVID-19. Study in general: From T cells, B-cell-depleted T cells, or PBMCs came the material, which was cDNA or gDNA.

Per germline, CDR1 MNHEY and CDR2 SMNVEV (reference sequence). The junction had 9 bases not matched to a gene; V was cut back by 7 bases and J by 7 bases. The CDR3 totals 15 residues. Libraries were prepared by immunoSEQ multiplex PCR; TCRdb keeps only in-frame clonotypes and omits some of them. The sample shows about 310,000 clones, roughly 91% of them seen only once. Material: peripheral blood. The chain joins TRBV27 to TRBJ1-4; 10 nucleotides align to TRBD1. The origin of this receptor is a man in his fifties with active or convalescent COVID-19. The CDR3 DNA is TGTGCCAGCACCATCCGACAGGGGGCGGGTGAAAAACTGTTTTTT. Its protein is CASTIRQGAGEKLFF.